This TCR beta chain appears in the sequencing data of a study of regulatory T cells in long-lasting Graves disease. Study results and caveats: Accuracy may have suffered from the small sample size. Public clonotype sharing was higher in persistent than newly diagnosed patients.

The time point here: persistent/refractory GD, antithyroid drugs over 5 years with positive TRAb. PBMC RNA served as the TCR library source. As to this clonotype: Its antigen remains unknown.

Investigators prepared the TCR beta libraries by applying iRepertoire HTBI primers and Arm-PCR of CDR3 regions. Study processing details: Identification yielded approximately 60 TRBV and 15 or so TRBJ segments across samples. TCRdb analysed the multiplex PCR reads with MiXCR anew, one entry per CDR3 protein. The V and J calls, along with clone size, are taken from TCRdb and not from the paper's own processing. In the table there are roughly 700,000 distinct CDR3 sequences, approximately 29% of which are singletons. The V end lost 0 bases, the J end lost 8 bases, and 16 bases lay between the germline ends. The germline CDR1 and CDR2 sequences are GTSNPN and SVGIG (reference sequence). The CDR3 extends over 14 amino acids.

The chain carries TRBV30 and TRBJ1-2; D might be TRBD1 (5 bases). The starting material was peripheral blood mononuclear cells (PBMCs), obtained when the disease was refractory, from a patient treated with antithyroid drugs. The clonotype comes from a female donor with Graves disease. The CDR3 DNA sequence: TGTGCCTGGAGTGTGAGAGGAGGGGCACGGGGCTACACCTTC. It encodes CAWSVRGGARGYTF. Together with reference TRBV30 and TRBJ1-2, the CDR3 gives the full variable domain: SQTIHQWPATLVQPVGSPLSLECTVEGTSNPNLYWYRQAAGRGLQLLFYSVGIGQISSEVPQNLSASRPQDRQFILSSKKLLLSDSGFYLCAWSVRGGARGYTFGSGTRLTVV.